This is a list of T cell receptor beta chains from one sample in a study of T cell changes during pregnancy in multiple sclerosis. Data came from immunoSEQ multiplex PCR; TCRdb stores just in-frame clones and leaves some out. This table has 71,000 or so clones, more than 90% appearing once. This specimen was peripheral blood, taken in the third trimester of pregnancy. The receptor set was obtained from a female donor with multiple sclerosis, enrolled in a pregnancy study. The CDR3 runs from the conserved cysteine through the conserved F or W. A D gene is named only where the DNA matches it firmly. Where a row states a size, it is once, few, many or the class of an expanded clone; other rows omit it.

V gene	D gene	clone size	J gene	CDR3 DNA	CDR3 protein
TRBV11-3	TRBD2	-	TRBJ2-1	TGTGCCAGCAGCTTAGCGGGAGGGCTTTACAATGAGCAGTTCTTC	CASSLAGGLYNEQFF
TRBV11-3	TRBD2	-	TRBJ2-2	TGTGCCAGCAGCTTAGCCCCAGCGGGATCCACCGGGGAGCTGTTTTTT	CASSLAPAGSTGELFF
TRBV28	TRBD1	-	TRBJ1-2	TGTGCCAGCAGTTTACCCCAGGGGGCAGTCTATGGCTACACCTTC	CASSLPQGAVYGYTF
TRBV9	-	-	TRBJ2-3	TGTGCCAGCAGCGGGAGGGCCCGACTAGACGCATCAGATACGCAGTATTTT	CASSGRARLDASDTQYF
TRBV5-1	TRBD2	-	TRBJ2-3	TGCGCCAGCAGCTTGGCCATGGGGGAGGGCCAGGGAGATACGCAGTATTTT	CASSLAMGEGQGDTQYF
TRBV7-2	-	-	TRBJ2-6	TGTGCCAGCAGCCAGACTAGGGCTGGGGCCAACGTCCTGACTTTC	CASSQTRAGANVLTF
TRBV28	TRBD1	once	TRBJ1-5	TGTGCCAGCAGGACTCCGGGACAGGGATCTGGCAATCAGCCCCAGCATTTT	CASRTPGQGSGNQPQHF
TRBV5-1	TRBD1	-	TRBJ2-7	TGCGCCAGCAGCTCCCAAATCGGACAGGACGAGCAGTACTTC	CASSSQIGQDEQYF
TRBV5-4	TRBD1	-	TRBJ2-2	TGTGCCAGCAGTCCCGGACAGGGGGGAGGTGGGGAGCTGTTTTTT	CASSPGQGGGGELFF
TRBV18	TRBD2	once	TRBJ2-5	TGTGCCAGCTCAGCCCGACTAGCGGTACAAGAGACCCAGTACTTC	CASSARLAVQETQYF
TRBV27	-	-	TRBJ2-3	TGTGCCAGCACCCCCCAGTCGGGTGGGCAGTATTTT	CASTPQSGGQYF
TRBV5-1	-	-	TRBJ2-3	TGCGCCAGCAGCGTTCCACTCCCCAGCGCAGATACGCAGTATTTT	CASSVPLPSADTQYF
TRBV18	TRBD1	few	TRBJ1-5	TGTGCCAGCTCACGGGACAGCGATCAGCCCCAGCATTTT	CASSRDSDQPQHF
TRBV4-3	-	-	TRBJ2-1	TGCGCCAGCAGCCAAGATGAAGCGGCATACAATGAGCAGTTCTTC	CASSQDEAAYNEQFF
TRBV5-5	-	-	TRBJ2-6	TGTGCCAGCAGCTTCCCGGGGGCTGGGGCCAACGTCCTGACTTTC	CASSFPGAGANVLTF
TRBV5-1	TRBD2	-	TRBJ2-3	TGCGCCAGCAGCCCGGGAACTAGCGGCTTTAGCACAGATACGCAGTATTTT	CASSPGTSGFSTDTQYF
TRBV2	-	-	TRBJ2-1	TGTGCCAGCGCAGGCGACAATGAGCAGTTCTTC	CASAGDNEQFF
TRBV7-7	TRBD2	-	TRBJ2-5	TGTGCTAGCAGCCACAACGCGGCTAGCGGACAAGAGACCCAGTACTTC	CASSHNAASGQETQYF
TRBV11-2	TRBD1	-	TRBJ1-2	TGTGCCAGCAGCTTAGTAAAAGTAGGGACAGCTAACTATGGCTACACCTTC	CASSLVKVGTANYGYTF
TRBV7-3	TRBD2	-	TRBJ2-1	TGTGCCAGCAGCTTATTTACTAGCGGATACAATGAGCAGTTCTTC	CASSLFTSGYNEQFF
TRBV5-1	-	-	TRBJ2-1	TGCGCCAGCAGCCTGGACTACGACAATGAGCAGTTCTTC	CASSLDYDNEQFF
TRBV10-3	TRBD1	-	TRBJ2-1	TGTGCCATCAGTGCCCAGACCGGGACAGGGGGCGATGAGCAGTTCTTC	CAISAQTGTGGDEQFF
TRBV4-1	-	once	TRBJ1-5	TGCGCCAGCAGCCAAGTGAGGGATGGTCAGCCCCAGCATTTT	CASSQVRDGQPQHF
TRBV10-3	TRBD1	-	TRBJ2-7	TGTGCCATCACCAAAGACAGGGACTACGAGCAGTACTTC	CAITKDRDYEQYF
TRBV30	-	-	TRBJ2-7	TGTGCCTACAAACAGGGCTACGAGCAGTACTTC	CAYKQGYEQYF
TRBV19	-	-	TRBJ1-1	TGTGCCAGTAGTATAGATCCCTACCGGGGCACTGAAGCTTTCTTT	CASSIDPYRGTEAFF
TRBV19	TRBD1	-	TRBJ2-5	TGTGCCAGTAAGGGACAGGGGAGGGAGACCCAGTACTTC	CASKGQGRETQYF
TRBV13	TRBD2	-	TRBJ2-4	TGTGCCAGCAGCCTCGGACTAGCGGGAGACGATAACAAAAACATTCAGTACTTC	CASSLGLAGDDNKNIQYF
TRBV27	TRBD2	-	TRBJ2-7	TGTGCCAGCAACCGACTAGCGGGAGTCGATAACGAGCAGTACTTC	CASNRLAGVDNEQYF
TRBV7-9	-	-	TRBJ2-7	TGTGCCAGCAGCTTAGGAGCGCAGGGGCTCGAGCAGTACTTC	CASSLGAQGLEQYF
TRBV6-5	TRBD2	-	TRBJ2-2	TGTGCCAGCAGTTACTCCGCTAGCGGGAATGTCGGGGAGCTGTTTTTT	CASSYSASGNVGELFF
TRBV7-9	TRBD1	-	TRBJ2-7	TGTGCCAGCAGCTTCCCCTTGGACAGGGCCAAGTACGAGCAGTACTTC	CASSFPLDRAKYEQYF
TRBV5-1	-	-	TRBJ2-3	TGCGCCAGCAGCCCCCGCGGGGTGGGGACAGATACGCAGTATTTT	CASSPRGVGTDTQYF
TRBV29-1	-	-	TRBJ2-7	TGCAGCGCTACCCAGGACTCACCCTACGAGCAGTACTTC	CSATQDSPYEQYF
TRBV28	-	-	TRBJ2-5	TGTGCCAGCAGCTCGACAGGTAGCGGGGAGACCCAGTACTTC	CASSSTGSGETQYF
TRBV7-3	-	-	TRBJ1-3	TGTGCCAGCAGCTTAGGTGCGGGGAAGGGAAACACCATATATTTT	CASSLGAGKGNTIYF
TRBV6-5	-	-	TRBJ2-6	TGTGCCAGCAGTTATCGGCGGTTCTCTGGGGCCAACGTCCTGACTTTC	CASSYRRFSGANVLTF
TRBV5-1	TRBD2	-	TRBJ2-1	TGCGCCAGCAGCGCCCTGCTGGCTAGCGGGATATCCTCCTACAATGAGCAGTTCTTC	CASSALLASGISSYNEQFF
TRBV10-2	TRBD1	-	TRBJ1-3	TGCGCCAGCAGTGAAGTGGGACAGGCCTACTCTGGAAACACCATATATTTT	CASSEVGQAYSGNTIYF
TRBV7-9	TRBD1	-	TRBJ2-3	TGTGCCAGCAGCCGGACAGGGATAGATACGCAGTATTTT	CASSRTGIDTQYF
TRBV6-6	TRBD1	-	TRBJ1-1	TGTGCCAGTCGGGACAGGCAGAACACTGAAGCTTTCTTT	CASRDRQNTEAFF
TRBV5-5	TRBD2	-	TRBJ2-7	TGTGCCAGCAGCTTGGCCTTGGTAGCGGGAAGCTCCTACGAGCAGTACTTC	CASSLALVAGSSYEQYF
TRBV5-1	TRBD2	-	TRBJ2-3	TGCGCCAGCAGCTCTAGCGGGAGGGCCGGGGATACGCAGTATTTT	CASSSSGRAGDTQYF
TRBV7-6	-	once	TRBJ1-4	TGTGCCAGCAGCTTGCAGTGGCAGAATGAAAAACTGTTTTTT	CASSLQWQNEKLFF
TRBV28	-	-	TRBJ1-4	TGTGCCAGCAGTTTAATGGGGGGAGGGAATGAAAAACTGTTTTTT	CASSLMGGGNEKLFF
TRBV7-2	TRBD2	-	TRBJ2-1	TGTGCCGGCCAGGGGACTAGCGGTTACAATGAGCAGTTCTTC	CAGQGTSGYNEQFF
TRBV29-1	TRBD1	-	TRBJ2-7	TGCAGCCCGAGAATATACGGACAGGCGAGTACCTACGAGCAGTACTTC	CSPRIYGQASTYEQYF
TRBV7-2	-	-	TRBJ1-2	TGTGCCAGCAGCTTAGTTTCGCAGCAGGGTAACTATGGCTACACCTTC	CASSLVSQQGNYGYTF
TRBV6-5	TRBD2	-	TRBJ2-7	TGTGCCAGCAGTTACTCGCGGGCGGGAGTGGGTTATGAGCAGTACTTC	CASSYSRAGVGYEQYF
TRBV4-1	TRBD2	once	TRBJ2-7	TGCGCCAGCAGCCAAGACAAAAGGCTAGCGGGAGGGGGCGAGCAGTACTTC	CASSQDKRLAGGGEQYF
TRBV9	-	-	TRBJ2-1	TGTGCCAGCAGCCTCATGGAGGGGGCGGAGCAGTTCTTC	CASSLMEGAEQFF
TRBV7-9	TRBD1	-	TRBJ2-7	TGTGCCAGCAGCTATACCGGGACAGGGTTTGACGAGCAGTACTTC	CASSYTGTGFDEQYF
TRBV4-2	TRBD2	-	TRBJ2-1	TGTGCCAGCAGCCAAGACCCCATGGTCCCCGGGACTAGAGACGGAAAAAGCTCCTACAATGAGCAGTTCTTC	CASSQDPMVPGTRDGKSSYNEQFF
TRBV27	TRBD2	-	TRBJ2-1	TGTGCCAGCAGTTTAATTCATCGGGGACTAGCGGGATACAATGAGCAGTTCTTC	CASSLIHRGLAGYNEQFF
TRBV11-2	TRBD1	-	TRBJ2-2	TGTGCCAGCAGCGGGACAGGGATCACCGGGGAGCTGTTTTTT	CASSGTGITGELFF
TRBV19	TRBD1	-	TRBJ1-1	TGTGCCAGTTACAAGGACAGGGGGAACACTGAAGCTTTCTTT	CASYKDRGNTEAFF